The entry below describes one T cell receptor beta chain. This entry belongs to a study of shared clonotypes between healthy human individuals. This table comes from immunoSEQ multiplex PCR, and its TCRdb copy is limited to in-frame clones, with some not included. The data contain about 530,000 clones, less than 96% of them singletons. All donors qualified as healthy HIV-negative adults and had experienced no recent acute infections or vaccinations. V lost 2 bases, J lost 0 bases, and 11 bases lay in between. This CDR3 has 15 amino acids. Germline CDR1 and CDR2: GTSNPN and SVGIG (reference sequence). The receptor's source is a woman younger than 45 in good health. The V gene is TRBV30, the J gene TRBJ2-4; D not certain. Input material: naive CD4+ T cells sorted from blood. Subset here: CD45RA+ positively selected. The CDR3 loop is CAWSSGGLAKNIQYF. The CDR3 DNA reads TGTGCCTGGAGTTCGGGCGGTCTAGCCAAAAACATTCAGTACTTC.